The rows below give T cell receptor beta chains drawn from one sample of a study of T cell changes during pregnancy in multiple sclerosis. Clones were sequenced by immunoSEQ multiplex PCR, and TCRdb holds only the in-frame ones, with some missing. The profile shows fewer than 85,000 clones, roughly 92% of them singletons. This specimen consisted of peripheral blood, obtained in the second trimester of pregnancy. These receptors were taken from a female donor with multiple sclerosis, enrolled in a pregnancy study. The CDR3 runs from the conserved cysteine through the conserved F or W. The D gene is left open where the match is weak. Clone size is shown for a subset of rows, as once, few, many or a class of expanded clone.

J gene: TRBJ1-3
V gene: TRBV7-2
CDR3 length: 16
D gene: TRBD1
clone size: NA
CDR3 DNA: TGTGCCAGCAGCCTAAGAACGGGACAGTCTGGAAACACCATATATTTT
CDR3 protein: CASSLRTGQSGNTIYF

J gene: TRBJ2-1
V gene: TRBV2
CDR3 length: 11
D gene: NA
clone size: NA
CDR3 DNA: TGTGCCAGCAGGAGCTTCAATGAGCAGTTCTTC
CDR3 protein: CASRSFNEQFF

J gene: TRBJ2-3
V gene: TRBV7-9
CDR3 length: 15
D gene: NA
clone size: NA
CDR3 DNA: TGTGCCAGCAGCTTAGGCTCGGGGAGCACAGATACGCAGTATTTT
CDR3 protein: CASSLGSGSTDTQYF

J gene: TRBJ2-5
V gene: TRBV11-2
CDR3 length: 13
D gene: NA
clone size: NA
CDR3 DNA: TGTGCCAGCAGCACCAGACAGCAAGAGACCCAGTACTTC
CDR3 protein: CASSTRQQETQYF

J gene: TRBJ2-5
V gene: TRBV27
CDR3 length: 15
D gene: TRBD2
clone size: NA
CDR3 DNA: TGTGCCAGCTGGAATAGCGGGAGGGTCCAAGAGACCCAGTACTTC
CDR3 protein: CASWNSGRVQETQYF

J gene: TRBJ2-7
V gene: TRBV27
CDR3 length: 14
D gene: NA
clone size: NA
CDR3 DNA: TGTGCCAGCAGTTTATCTTGGACAGCCTACGAGCAGTACTTC
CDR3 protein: CASSLSWTAYEQYF

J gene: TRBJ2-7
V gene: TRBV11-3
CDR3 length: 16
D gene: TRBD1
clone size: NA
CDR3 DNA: TGTGCCAGCAGCTTGGACACGGACAGGGGGCGCGACGAGCAGTACTTC
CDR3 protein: CASSLDTDRGRDEQYF

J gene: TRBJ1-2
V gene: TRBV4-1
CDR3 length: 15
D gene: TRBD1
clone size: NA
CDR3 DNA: TGCGCCAGCAGCCAAAACCGGGACAGGCCATATGGCTACACCTTC
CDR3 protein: CASSQNRDRPYGYTF

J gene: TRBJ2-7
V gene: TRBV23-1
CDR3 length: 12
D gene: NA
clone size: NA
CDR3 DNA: TGCGCCAGCAGTCAATCGCGGGACGAGCAGTACTTC
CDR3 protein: CASSQSRDEQYF

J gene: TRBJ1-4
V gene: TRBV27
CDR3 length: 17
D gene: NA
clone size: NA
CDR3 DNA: TGTGCCAGCAGTCCCTTCGGCGGGTTTGCAACTAATGAAAAACTGTTTTTT
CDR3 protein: CASSPFGGFATNEKLFF

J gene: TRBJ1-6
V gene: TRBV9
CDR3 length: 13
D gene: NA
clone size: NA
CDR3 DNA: TGTGCCAGCAGCGACAGGGAGAGTTCACCCCTCCACTTT
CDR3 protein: CASSDRESSPLHF

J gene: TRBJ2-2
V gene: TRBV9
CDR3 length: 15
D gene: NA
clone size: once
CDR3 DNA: TGTGCCAGCAGCGTAGAATTAGCAGTCACCGGGGAGCTGTTTTTT
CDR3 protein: CASSVELAVTGELFF

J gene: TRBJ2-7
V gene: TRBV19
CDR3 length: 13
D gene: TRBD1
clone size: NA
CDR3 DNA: TGTGCCAGTAGTGTACAGGGGTCCTACGAGCAGTACTTC
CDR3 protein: CASSVQGSYEQYF

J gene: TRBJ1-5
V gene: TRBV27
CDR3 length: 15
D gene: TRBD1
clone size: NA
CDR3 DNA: TGTGCCAGCCAGACGAGGACAGGGGAGAATCAGCCCCAGCATTTT
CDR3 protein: CASQTRTGENQPQHF